This T cell receptor beta chain derives from a study of tumor and adjacent non-tumor tissue in lung cancer (dated by TCRdb to 2017 to 2018). The study in broad terms: Patients with adenocarcinoma (approximately 13), squamous cell carcinoma (2) and small cell lung cancer (1) were included in the cohort. The 15 enrolled patients, of whom around 10 were men and 5 were women, were aged about 30 to 80 years and were diagnosed with TNM stage I to III disease. Sequencing generated a total of 125,075,908 productive TCRbeta reads, averaging approximately 3.8 million reads per sample. Bulk TCRbeta repertoires were compared between lung tumor tissue and matched distant non-tumor lung tissue obtained from around 16 lung cancer patients. TCRbeta CDR3 sequencing was performed on approximately 30 paired specimens, with one tumor sample and one normal lung sample collected per patient.

A note on this clonotype: Its antigen remains unidentified. Base qualities are not recorded, but no much larger clone differs from it by a single base.

RNA was extracted from bulk unsorted tissue and checked for quality with a NanoDrop ND-1000 and an Agilent 2100. Newly diagnosed lung cancer patients without prior chemotherapy who had been admitted for thoracic surgery in China between August and November 2014 were enrolled as donors. Anyone who had undergone radiotherapy or chemotherapy before, or who had another cancer at the same time, was left out of the study. Pieces of surgical tissue measuring about 1-2.3 cm3 were kept in RNAlater solution and held at -80 degrees C until needed. From the cysteine up to the phenylalanine, the CDR3 has a length of 16 residues. Of the read, only the CDR3 DNA is kept; its 48 bases are in frame from base 1. The germline V gene (reference sequence) sets CDR1 to GTSNPN and CDR2 to SVGIG. Trimming removed 3 bases from V and 1 base from J, leaving 16 bases between the germline ends. The paper's findings and limits, for the study overall: Peripheral blood was not sequenced, so blood TCRbeta repertoires in these lung cancer patients were not examined. A significantly larger cumulative share of the repertoire was made up by the top 100 clones in normal lung than in tumor tissue. Significantly higher TCR diversity (inverse Simpson) was observed in tumor tissue than in normal lung tissue (approximately 440 vs 150, P = 0.0075, Mann-Whitney U test). TCR diversity was significantly higher in younger patients, and higher tumor TCR diversity was associated with shorter overall and disease-free survival. The sequencing platform is not named in the methods, and unique molecular identifiers are not mentioned. Only around 15 patients were included in the cohort, and the need for larger samples and more detailed clinical data was noted by the authors.

Library preparation was by multiplex PCR. TCRdb records Illumina HiSeq 2500 as the sequencer. TCRbeta libraries were constructed through three rounds of nested PCR with primers (Table S4) according to protocols adapted from ARM-PCR. Before sequencing, PCR products of 200-500 bp were excised from the gel and purified with the QIAquick gel extraction kit. The paper's data handling went like this. Reads were cleaned with Trimmomatic, merged with FLASH into complete CDR3 sequences, and assigned to V(D)J germline segments with MiTCR. Clonal diversity was computed as the inverse Simpson's index with VDJtools. Productive reads were defined as in-frame sequences without a premature stop codon. The public reads were reanalyzed by TCRdb: fastp trimming at Q25, MiXCR alignment, in-frame beta chains only. Every distinct CDR3 protein forms one entry, paired with its most common genes and DNA. For this entry, the V and J calls and clone size follow TCRdb and not the study's own pipeline. The sample contains more than 90,000 distinct CDR3 sequences, roughly 70% of them found a single time. The ten largest clonotypes hold about a sixth of the sample.

The rearrangement combines TRBV30 with TRBJ2-1; the D segment could be TRBD2, given 7 matching bases. The sample taken for sequencing was lung tumor tissue. This receptor was obtained from a man between 60 and 75 years old with non-small cell lung cancer. The DNA sequence is given as TGTGCCTGGAGGTGGGGGGGCTTTCGGTCCTACAATGAGCAGTTCTTC. It encodes CAWRWGGFRSYNEQFF.